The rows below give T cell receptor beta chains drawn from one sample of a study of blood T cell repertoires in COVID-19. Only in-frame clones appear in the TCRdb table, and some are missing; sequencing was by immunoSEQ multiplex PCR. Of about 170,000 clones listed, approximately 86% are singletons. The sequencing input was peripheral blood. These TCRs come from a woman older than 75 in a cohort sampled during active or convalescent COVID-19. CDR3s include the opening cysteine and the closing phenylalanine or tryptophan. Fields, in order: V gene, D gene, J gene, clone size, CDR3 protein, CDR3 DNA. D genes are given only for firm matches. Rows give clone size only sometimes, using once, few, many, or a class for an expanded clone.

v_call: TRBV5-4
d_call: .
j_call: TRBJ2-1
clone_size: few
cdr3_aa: CASSLTTDNEQFF
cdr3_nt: TGTGCCAGCAGCTTAACGACAGACAATGAGCAGTTCTTC

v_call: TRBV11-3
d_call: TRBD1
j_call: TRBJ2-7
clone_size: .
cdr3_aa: CASSPWTGYEQYF
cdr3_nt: TGTGCCAGCAGCCCATGGACAGGGTACGAGCAGTACTTC

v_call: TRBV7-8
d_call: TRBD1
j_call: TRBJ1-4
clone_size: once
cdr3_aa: CASSPRSGTGGEKLFF
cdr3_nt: TGTGCCAGCAGCCCGAGATCCGGGACAGGAGGGGAAAAACTGTTTTTT

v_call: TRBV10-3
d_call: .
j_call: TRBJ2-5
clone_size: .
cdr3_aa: CAISEPRETQYF
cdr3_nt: TGTGCCATCAGTGAGCCGCGAGAGACCCAGTACTTC

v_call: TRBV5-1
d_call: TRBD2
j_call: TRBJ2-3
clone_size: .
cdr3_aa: CASRRLAGVTDTQYF
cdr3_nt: TGCGCCAGCAGACGTCTAGCGGGGGTCACAGATACGCAGTATTTT

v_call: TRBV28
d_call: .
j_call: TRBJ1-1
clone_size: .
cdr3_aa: CASSLPAGRGRNTEAFF
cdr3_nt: TGTGCCAGCAGTCTACCGGCCGGCAGGGGCAGGAACACTGAAGCTTTCTTT

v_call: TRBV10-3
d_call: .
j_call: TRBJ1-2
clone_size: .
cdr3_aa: CAISESGQAQGYTF
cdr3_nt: TGTGCCATCAGTGAGTCGGGCCAGGCTCAAGGCTACACCTTC

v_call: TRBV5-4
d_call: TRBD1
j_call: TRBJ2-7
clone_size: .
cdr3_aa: CASSLQGGADYEQYF
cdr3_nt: TGTGCCAGCAGCTTACAGGGGGGAGCCGACTACGAGCAGTACTTC

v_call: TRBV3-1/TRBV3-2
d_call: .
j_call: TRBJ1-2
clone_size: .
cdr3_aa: CASSSRGYGYTF
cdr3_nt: TGTGCCAGCAGCTCCAGAGGGTATGGCTACACCTTC

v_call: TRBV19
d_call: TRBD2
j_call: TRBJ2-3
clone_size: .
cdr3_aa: CASSKRDFADTQYF
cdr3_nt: TGTGCCAGTAGTAAGCGGGATTTTGCAGATACGCAGTATTTT

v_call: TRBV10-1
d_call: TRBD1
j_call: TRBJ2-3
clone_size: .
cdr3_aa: CASSESGQGMDTQYF
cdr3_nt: TGCGCCAGCAGTGAGTCGGGACAGGGGATGGATACGCAGTATTTT

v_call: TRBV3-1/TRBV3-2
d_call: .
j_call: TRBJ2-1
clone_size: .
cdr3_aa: CASSQVPRYNEQFF
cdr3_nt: TGTGCCAGCAGCCAAGTCCCCAGATACAATGAGCAGTTCTTC

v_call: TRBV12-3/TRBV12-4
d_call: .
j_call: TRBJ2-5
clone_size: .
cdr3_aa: CASSLLETQYF
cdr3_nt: TGTGCCAGCAGTTTACTAGAGACCCAGTACTTC

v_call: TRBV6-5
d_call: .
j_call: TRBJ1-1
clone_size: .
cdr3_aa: CASSTQRGGNTEAFF
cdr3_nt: TGTGCCAGCAGTACCCAGAGGGGAGGGAACACTGAAGCTTTCTTT

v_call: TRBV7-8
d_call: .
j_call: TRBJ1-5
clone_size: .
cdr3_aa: CASSFTGRGNQPQHF
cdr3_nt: TGTGCCAGCAGCTTCACCGGGAGAGGCAATCAGCCCCAGCATTTT

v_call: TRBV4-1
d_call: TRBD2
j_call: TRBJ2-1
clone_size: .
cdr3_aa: CASSHPSYTSGRPYNEQFF
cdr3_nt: TGCGCCAGCAGCCACCCATCTTACACCTCCGGGAGGCCCTACAATGAGCAGTTCTTC

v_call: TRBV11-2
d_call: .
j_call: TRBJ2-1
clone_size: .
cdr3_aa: CASSSYRDFKSYNEQFF
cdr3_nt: TGTGCCAGCAGCTCTTACCGGGACTTTAAAAGTTACAATGAGCAGTTCTTC

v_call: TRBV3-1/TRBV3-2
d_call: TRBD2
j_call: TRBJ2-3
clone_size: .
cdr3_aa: CASSQVSSGGTDTQYF
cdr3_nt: TGTGCCAGCAGCCAAGTCTCTAGCGGGGGGACAGATACGCAGTATTTT

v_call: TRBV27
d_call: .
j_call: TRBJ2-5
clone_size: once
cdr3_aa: CASSLRQGSQETQYF
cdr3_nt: TGTGCCAGCAGTTTACGGCAGGGTAGCCAAGAGACCCAGTACTTC

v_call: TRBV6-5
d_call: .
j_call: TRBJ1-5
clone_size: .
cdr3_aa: CASSPDRYQPQHF
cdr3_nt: TGTGCCAGCAGTCCCGACAGATATCAGCCCCAGCATTTT

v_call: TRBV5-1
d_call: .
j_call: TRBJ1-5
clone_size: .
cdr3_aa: CASSKDSALGPQHF
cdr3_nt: TGCGCCAGCAGCAAGGACAGCGCGTTAGGGCCCCAGCATTTT

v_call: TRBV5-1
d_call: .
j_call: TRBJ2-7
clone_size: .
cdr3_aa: CASPKPRYEQYF
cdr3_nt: TGCGCCAGCCCAAAGCCCCGATACGAGCAGTACTTC

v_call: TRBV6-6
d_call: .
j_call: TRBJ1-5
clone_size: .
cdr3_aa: CASSYDRGYQPQHF
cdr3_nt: TGTGCCAGCAGTTACGATCGCGGATATCAGCCCCAGCATTTT

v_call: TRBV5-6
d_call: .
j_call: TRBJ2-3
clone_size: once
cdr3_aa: CASSHFTVSTDTQYF
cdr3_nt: TGTGCCAGCAGCCATTTTACAGTCAGCACAGATACGCAGTATTTT

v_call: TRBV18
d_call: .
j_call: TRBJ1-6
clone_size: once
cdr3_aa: CASSPRNNNSPLHF
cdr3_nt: TGTGCCAGCTCACCGCGCAATAATAATTCACCCCTCCACTTT

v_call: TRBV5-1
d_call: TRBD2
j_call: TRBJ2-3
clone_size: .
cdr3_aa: CASSSLGGDTQYF
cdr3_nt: TGCGCCAGCAGCTCCCTCGGGGGGGATACGCAGTATTTT

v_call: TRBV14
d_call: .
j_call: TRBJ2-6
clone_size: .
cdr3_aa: CASSRRVFFEGSGANVLTF
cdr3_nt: TGTGCCAGCAGCCGAAGGGTGTTCTTTGAGGGCTCTGGGGCCAACGTCCTGACTTTC

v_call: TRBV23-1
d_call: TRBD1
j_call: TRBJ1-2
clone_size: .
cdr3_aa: CASSQSRRDRVICANYGYTF
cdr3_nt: TGCGCCAGCAGTCAATCCCGCCGGGACAGGGTCATATGTGCTAACTATGGCTACACCTTC

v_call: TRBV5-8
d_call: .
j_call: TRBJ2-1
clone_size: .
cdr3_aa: CASSVEGQWVYNEQFF
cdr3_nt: TGTGCCAGCAGCGTGGAGGGACAGTGGGTCTACAATGAGCAGTTCTTC

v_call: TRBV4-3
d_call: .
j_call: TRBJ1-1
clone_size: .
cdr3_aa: CASSQGVRTEAFF
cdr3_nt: TGCGCCAGCAGCCAAGGAGTTCGCACTGAAGCTTTCTTT

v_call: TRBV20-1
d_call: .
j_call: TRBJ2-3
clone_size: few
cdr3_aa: CSASFGLSTDTQYF
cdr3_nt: TGCAGTGCTAGTTTCGGACTTAGCACAGATACGCAGTATTTT